The present T cell receptor beta chain was sequenced within a study of blood T cell repertoires in COVID-19. CDR1 MNHEY and CDR2 SVGAGI come from the germline V gene. Germline trimming cut 6 bases from V and 4 bases from J; bases unmatched to any gene: 0. The CDR3 covers 13 residues. Assay used: immunoSEQ multiplex PCR; TCRdb lists only in-frame clones, some missing. The table lists roughly 250,000 clones, approximately 92% of them singletons. The origin of this receptor is a person aged 18 to 35 with COVID-19, enrolled during active disease. The chain recombines TRBV6-5 with TRBJ2-3, with TRBD1 matching 11 bases. The specimen sequenced was peripheral blood. The CDR3 loop reads CASRGQGADTQYF. DNA for the CDR3: TGTGCCAGCAGGGGACAGGGGGCAGATACGCAGTATTTT.